Following are 24 T cell receptor beta chains from one sample sequenced in a study of early T cells in non-severe SARS-CoV-2 infection. TCRdb redid the calling of the 5' RACE reads with MiXCR, one entry per CDR3 protein. This sample has tens of thousands of distinct CDR3 sequences, with around 6% found just once. Sequencing was done on a sample of whole blood. Receptor source: an adult who was a healthcare worker with PCR-confirmed SARS-CoV-2 infection or an uninfected control (not recorded which).

This chain connects TRBV27 to TRBJ2-3, with TRBD2 matching 8 bases. J gave up 3 bases and V 5 bases, and 7 bases lay outside the gene matches. CDR1 is MNHEY and CDR2 is SMNVEV in the germline V gene (reference sequence). The CDR3 extends over 15 amino acids. For the CDR3, the DNA is TGTGCCAGCAGTCCAAGCGGGAGAGGGACAGATACGCAGTATTTT. This encodes CASSPSGRGTDTQYF.

Ten or more counts support this clonotype. V is TRBV7-9 and J is TRBJ1-4; D not certain. Germline V gene lookup returns CDR1 SEHNR and CDR2 FQNEAQ (reference sequence). The CDR3 runs 14 residues. The V end was cut by 1 base, the J end by 0 bases, with 3 bases between. As DNA, the CDR3 is TGTGCCAGCAGCTTAGGGTCAACTAATGAAAAACTGTTTTTT. Translation: CASSLGSTNEKLFF.

About this clonotype itself: The junction departs from germline at one end; a sequencing error may be responsible. The chain combines TRBV7-6 with TRBJ2-1; 9 bases map to TRBD2. The V gene's germline CDR1 is SGHVS and CDR2 FNYEAQ. The CDR3 extends over 16 amino acids. CDR3 residues: CASSPLSAGGWNEQFF. The DNA of the CDR3 is TGTGCCAGCAGCCCCCTCTCCGCGGGAGGGTGGAATGAGCAGTTCTTT.

The CDR3 DNA sequence: TGCAGTGCTTCCAGACTAGGGCAAGAGACCCAGTACTTC. Its protein is CSASRLGQETQYF. This chain joins TRBV20-1 and TRBJ2-5; possibly TRBD2 for D (6 bases). The ends were cut back, 5 bases at V and 2 bases at J, with 12 bases in the middle. Per germline, CDR1 DFQATT and CDR2 SNEGSKA (reference sequence). CDR3 length: 13 residues.

This clonotype was counted only a few times. The V gene is TRBV21-1, the J gene TRBJ2-7. TRBV21-1 is reported as a pseudogene. This CDR3 contains 16 residues. CDR3 region: CASTLRRWNGSYEQYF. CDR3 in DNA: TGTGCCAGCACCCTACGAAGGTGGAACGGCTCCTACGAGCAGTACTTC.

This clonotype was seen at least ten times. The V and J genes are TRBV20-1 and TRBJ2-3; 7 bases align to TRBD2. J lost 5 bases, V lost 6 bases, and 8 bases had no gene match. The CDR3 sequence is 13 residues long. Germline CDR1 and CDR2: DFQATT and SNEGSKA (reference sequence). The chain's CDR3 is CSASGTVGDTQYF. For the CDR3, the DNA is TGCAGTGCGAGCGGGACGGTAGGAGATACGCAGTATTTT.

This clonotype was found many times. The J gene is TRBJ2-7, the V gene TRBV10-1; either TRBD1 or TRBD2 may supply D (5 bases each). With 2 bases removed from V and 4 bases from J, the gap between germline ends came to 18 bases. This CDR3 has 16 residues. Germline lookup yields CDR1 WNHNN and CDR2 SYGVQD (reference sequence). The CDR3, as DNA: TGCGCCAGCAGTGAGAAAACCGGGACCATGGTATACGAGCAGTACTTC. Protein: CASSEKTGTMVYEQYF.

This chain links TRBV12-3 or TRBV12-4 with TRBJ1-2; no clear D gene. The CDR3 has 14 amino acids. V lost 1 base and J 4 bases, leaving 10 bases between the germline ends. CDR3 loop: CASSLDGVGYGYTF. In DNA, the CDR3 is TGTGCCAGCAGTTTAGATGGGGTCGGCTATGGCTACACCTTC.

This clonotype showed up many times. The chain has TRBV4-1 and TRBJ1-3; 8 nucleotides align to TRBD1. CDR1 MGHRA and CDR2 YSYEKL come from the germline V gene. Trimming removed 3 bases from V and 1 base from J; junction bases left unmatched: 8. This CDR3 is 17 amino acids long. CDR3 amino acids: CASSHGQGWVSGNTIYF. In DNA form, the CDR3 reads TGCGCCAGCAGCCACGGACAGGGATGGGTATCTGGAAACACCATATATTTT.

This clonotype was picked up a small number of times. V usage is TRBV5-1 and J usage is TRBJ1-1, with a tentative D call TRBD1 (6 bases). Germline V gene sequence: CDR1 SGHRS, CDR2 YFSETQ. The CDR3 is made up of 14 amino acids. Trimming cost V 3 bases and J 1 base, with 10 bases left between them. CDR3 DNA sequence: TGCGCCAGCAGCTGGGACAACGGGAACACTGAAGCTTTCTTT. Translated, it gives CASSWDNGNTEAFF.

A few counts support this clonotype. The chain is built from TRBV20-1 and TRBJ2-2; D is unclear. Germline lookup yields CDR1 DFQATT and CDR2 SNEGSKA (reference sequence). V lost 2 bases and J lost 3, with 13 bases in between. The length of the CDR3 is 15 residues. CDR3 nucleotides: TGCAGTGCTAGACCGCGCGTCCGTTACACCGGGGAGCTGTTTTTT. Protein product: CSARPRVRYTGELFF.

There are many counts of this clonotype. The chain employs TRBV19 and TRBJ1-3; D is uncertain. The V gene lost 3 bases and the J gene lost 0 bases, with 12 bases spanning the gap. Per the germline V gene, CDR1 is LNHDA and CDR2 is SQIVND (reference sequence). CDR3 length: 16 amino acids. CDR3 sequence (DNA): TGTGCCAGTAGTATGGACGTGGCGAGCTCTGGAAACACCATATATTTT. Amino acid sequence: CASSMDVASSGNTIYF.

CDR3 DNA sequence: TGTGCCAGCAGCTTTTCAGAGGATAATGAAAAACTGTTTTTT. This translates into CASSFSEDNEKLFF. This sequence joins TRBV5-6 and TRBJ1-4; D ambiguous. The CDR3 is 14 amino acids. Deletions cut 2 bases from V and 4 bases from J, with 9 bases between. Germline V gene sequence: CDR1 SGHDT, CDR2 YYEEEE.

The chain has TRBV24-1 and TRBJ1-5, with D tentatively TRBD1 (6 bases). The CDR3 is 14 amino acids. CDR1 and CDR2 (germline): KGHDR, SFDVKD. V shed 12 bases and J shed 1 base, with 15 bases lying between them. The CDR3 protein is CASQGGGSNQPQHF. In nucleotides, the CDR3 is TGTGCCTCCCAGGGAGGGGGGAGCAATCAGCCCCAGCATTTT.

This clonotype was counted at least ten times. This chain connects TRBV7-6 to TRBJ2-7; 8 bases are a match to TRBD1. Trimming cost V 3 bases and J 6 bases; bases outside gene matches: 7. Germline CDR1 and CDR2: SGHVS and FNYEAQ. This CDR3 spans 14 amino acids. CDR3: CASSFSQGATEQYF. The CDR3 region has the DNA TGTGCCAGCAGCTTTAGTCAGGGGGCGACCGAGCAGTACTTC.

There are many counts of this clonotype. The chain employs TRBV3-2 and TRBJ1-1; the table's D call of TRBD1 was not tested on the DNA. TRBV3-2 is shown as a pseudogene. The length of the CDR3 is 13 residues. The CDR3 sequence: CAPQGGVNTEAFF. Written as DNA, the CDR3 is TGTGCCCCCCAAGGGGGGGTGAACACTGAAGCTTTCTTT.

This rearrangement joins TRBV30 to TRBJ1-6; TRBD1 matches at 10 bases. CDR1 is GTSNPN, CDR2 SVGIG, per germline (reference sequence). The V gene end was trimmed by 2 bases and the J gene end by 13 bases; junction bases not matched to a gene: 5. This CDR3 has 13 residues. CDR3 nucleotides: TGTGCCTGGAGTCCGGGACAGGGGTTCCCCCTCCACTTT. Translated: CAWSPGQGFPLHF.

The sample holds many counts of this clonotype. This chain connects TRBV5-6 to TRBJ2-7; no firm D call. Germline CDR1 reads SGHDT; CDR2 reads YYEEEE. There are 13 residues in the CDR3. The ends were cut back, 4 bases at V and 2 bases at J, with 10 bases in the middle. Here the CDR3 reads CASSGWSTYEQYF. CDR3 in DNA: TGTGCCAGCAGCGGGTGGTCGACCTACGAGCAGTACTTC.

This clonotype came up a few times. The junction departs from germline at one end; a sequencing error may be responsible. The rearrangement uses TRBV12-3 or TRBV12-4 and TRBJ2-2, with D uncertain. This CDR3 has 14 residues. This chain's CDR3 is CASSLQRRTAELFF. CDR3 bases: TGTGCCAGCAGTTTACAGCGTCGGACCGCGGAGCTGTTTTTT.

This clonotype has only a few counts. V and J are TRBV11-2 and TRBJ2-1; D is perhaps TRBD1 (6 bases). The CDR3 contains 17 residues. Between the trimmed V and J ends, which lost 5 bases and 0 bases, there was a span of 17 bases. Germline V lookup: CDR1 SGHAT, CDR2 FQNNGV. CDR3 amino acids: CASSPQPRGPSYNEQFF. Here the CDR3 DNA reads TGTGCCAGCAGCCCCCAGCCCAGGGGCCCCTCCTACAATGAGCAGTTCTTC.

This clonotype was seen repeatedly, ten times or more. The rearrangement links TRBV7-9 to TRBJ2-5; no definite D call. V dropped 1 base and J dropped 5 bases, with 5 bases sitting between them. CDR1 SEHNR and CDR2 FQNEAQ come from the germline V gene (reference sequence). The CDR3 sequence is 12 residues long. The chain's CDR3 is CASSLESETQYF. For the CDR3, the DNA is TGTGCCAGCAGCTTAGAATCGGAGACCCAGTACTTC.

This clonotype was detected many times. V gene TRBV30 combines with J gene TRBJ1-1, with D hard to call. Germline V gene lookup returns CDR1 GTSNPN and CDR2 SVGIG (reference sequence). This CDR3 region has 13 residues. V was shortened by 0 bases and J by 4 bases, with 9 bases between the two germline ends. The chain's CDR3 is CAWSVLASTEAFF. The CDR3 DNA follows: TGTGCCTGGAGTGTACTTGCTTCCACTGAAGCTTTCTTT.

This chain links TRBV28 with TRBJ1-5, with D possibly matching TRBD1 (6 bases). Germline loops: CDR1 MDHEN, CDR2 SYDVKM. The CDR3 totals 15 residues. Trimming stripped 8 bases from V and 6 bases from J, with 20 bases between. The CDR3 loop is CASPPRGPIIQPQHF. CDR3 in DNA: TGTGCCAGCCCCCCGCGGGGGCCCATAATTCAGCCCCAGCATTTT.

In this sample, this clonotype turned up many times. The chain recombines TRBV9 with TRBJ2-7; perhaps TRBD2 as D (5 bases). The CDR3 totals 17 residues. CDR1 and CDR2 (germline): SGDLS, YYNGEE. V was clipped by 3 bases and J by 0 bases, with 19 bases between them. CDR3 nucleotide sequence: TGTGCCAGCAGCGCCCACGGGGTCGTTACCAGCTCCTACGAGCAGTACTTC. This encodes CASSAHGVVTSSYEQYF.